The 2 T cell receptor beta chains presented below share a single source sample, sequenced in a study of blood T cell repertoires in COVID-19. Clones were sequenced by immunoSEQ multiplex PCR, and TCRdb holds only the in-frame ones, with some missing. Of about 130,000 clones detected, around 83% appear once; the ten largest clones hold 15% to 20%. The sequencing sample was made of PBMCs or T cells enriched from blood (not recorded which). The receptor set was obtained from a man aged 25-45 years who had recovered from COVID-19.

The chain uses TRBV11-2 and TRBJ1-2, with a possible D match to TRBD1 (6 bases). The length of the CDR3 is 14 residues. Trimming pared 6 bases from V and 3 bases from J, leaving 14 bases between. Germline V gene lookup returns CDR1 SGHAT and CDR2 FQNNGV. The CDR3, as DNA: TGTGCCAGCAGAGTAGCGGGGGCTGACTATGGCTACACCTTC. As protein: CASRVAGADYGYTF.

This chain joins TRBV3-1 (or the pseudogene TRBV3-2) and TRBJ2-3; 14 bases are shared with TRBD2. The CDR3 consists of 21 residues. V was pared by 4 bases and J by 6 bases, with 21 bases of the junction left unmatched. Germline CDR1 LGHDT, CDR2 YNNKEL (reference sequence). The CDR3 DNA reads TGTGCCAGCAGCCCCACCGCCACAGCGGGGACTAGCGGGAGCTCATGGGATACGCAGTATTTT. Translation: CASSPTATAGTSGSSWDTQYF.